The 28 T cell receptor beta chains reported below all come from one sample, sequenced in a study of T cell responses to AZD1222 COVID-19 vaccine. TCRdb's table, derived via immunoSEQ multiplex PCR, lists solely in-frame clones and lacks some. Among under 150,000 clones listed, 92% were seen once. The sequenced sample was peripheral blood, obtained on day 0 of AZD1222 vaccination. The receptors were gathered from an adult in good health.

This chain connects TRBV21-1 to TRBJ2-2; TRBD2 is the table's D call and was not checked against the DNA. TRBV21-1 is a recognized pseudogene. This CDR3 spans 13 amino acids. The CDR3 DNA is TGTGCCAGCATCCGACTAGCGGGAAGTCGGCTGTTTTTT. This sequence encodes CASIRLAGSRLFF.

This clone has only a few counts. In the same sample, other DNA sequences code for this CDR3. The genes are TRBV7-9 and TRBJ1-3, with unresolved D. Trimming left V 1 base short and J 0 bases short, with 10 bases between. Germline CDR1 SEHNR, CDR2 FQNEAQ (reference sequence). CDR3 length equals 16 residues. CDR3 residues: CASSLGRTDSGNTIYF. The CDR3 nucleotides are TGTGCCAGCAGCTTAGGGCGGACCGACTCTGGAAACACCATATATTTT.

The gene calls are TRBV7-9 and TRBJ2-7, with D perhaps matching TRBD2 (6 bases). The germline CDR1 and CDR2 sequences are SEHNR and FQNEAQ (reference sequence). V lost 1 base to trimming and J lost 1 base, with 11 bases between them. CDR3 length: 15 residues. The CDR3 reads CASSLVPGASYEQYF. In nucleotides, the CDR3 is TGTGCCAGCAGCTTAGTTCCGGGAGCTTCCTACGAGCAGTACTTC.

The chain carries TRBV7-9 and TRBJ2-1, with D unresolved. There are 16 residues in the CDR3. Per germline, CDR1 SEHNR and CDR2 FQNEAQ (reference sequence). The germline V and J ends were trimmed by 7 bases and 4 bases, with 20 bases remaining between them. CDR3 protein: CASTEPRRLRYNEQFF. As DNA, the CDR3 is TGTGCCAGCACCGAACCACGGCGCCTACGATACAATGAGCAGTTCTTC.

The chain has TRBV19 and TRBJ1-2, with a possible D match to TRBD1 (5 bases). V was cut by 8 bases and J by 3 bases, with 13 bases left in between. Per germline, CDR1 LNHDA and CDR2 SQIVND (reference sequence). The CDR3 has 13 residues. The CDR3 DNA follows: TGTGCCAGTCAACGCCCGGGGGACTATGGCTACACCTTC. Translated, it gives CASQRPGDYGYTF.

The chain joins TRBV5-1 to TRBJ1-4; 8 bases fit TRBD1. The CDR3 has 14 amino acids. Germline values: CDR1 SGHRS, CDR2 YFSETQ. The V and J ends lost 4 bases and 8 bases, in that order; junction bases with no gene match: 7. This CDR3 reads CASSPGQGVEKLFF. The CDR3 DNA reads TGCGCCAGCAGCCCAGGACAGGGAGTAGAAAAACTGTTTTTT.

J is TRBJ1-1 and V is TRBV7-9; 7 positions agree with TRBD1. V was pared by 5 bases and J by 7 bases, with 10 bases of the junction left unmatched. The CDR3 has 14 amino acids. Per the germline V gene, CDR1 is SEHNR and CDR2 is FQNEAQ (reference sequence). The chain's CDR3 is CASSASLGQNEAFF. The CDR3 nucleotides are TGTGCCAGCAGCGCCTCCCTGGGACAGAATGAAGCTTTCTTT.

The CDR3 nucleotides read TGTGCCAGCAGCAAGCCGCTCGGGTCTGTTGCGGCCCAGTACTTC. Translation gives CASSKPLGSVAAQYF. This chain joins TRBV7-2 and TRBJ2-5; D gene uncertain. Germline V gene sequence: CDR1 SGHTA, CDR2 FQGNSA. This CDR3 comprises 15 residues. Trimming shortened V by 5 bases and J by 9 bases, and 22 bases separated the two germline ends.

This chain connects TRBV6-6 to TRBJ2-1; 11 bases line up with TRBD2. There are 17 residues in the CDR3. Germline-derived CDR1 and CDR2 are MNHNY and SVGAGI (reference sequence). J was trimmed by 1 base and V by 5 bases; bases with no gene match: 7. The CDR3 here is CASSQIAGGPSYNEQFF. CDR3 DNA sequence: TGTGCCAGCAGTCAAATAGCGGGAGGGCCGTCCTACAATGAGCAGTTCTTC.

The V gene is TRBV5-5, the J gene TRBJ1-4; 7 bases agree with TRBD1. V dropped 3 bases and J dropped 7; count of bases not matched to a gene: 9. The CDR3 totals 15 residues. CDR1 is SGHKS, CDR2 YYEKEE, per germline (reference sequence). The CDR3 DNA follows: TGTGCCAGCAGCTCGGTTAATACAGGGGCTGAAAAACTGTTTTTT. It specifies CASSSVNTGAEKLFF.

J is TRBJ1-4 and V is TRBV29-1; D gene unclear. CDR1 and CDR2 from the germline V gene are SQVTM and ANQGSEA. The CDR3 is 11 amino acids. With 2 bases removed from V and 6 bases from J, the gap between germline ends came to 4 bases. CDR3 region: CSVERDEKLFF. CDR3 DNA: TGCAGCGTTGAAAGGGATGAAAAACTGTTTTTT.

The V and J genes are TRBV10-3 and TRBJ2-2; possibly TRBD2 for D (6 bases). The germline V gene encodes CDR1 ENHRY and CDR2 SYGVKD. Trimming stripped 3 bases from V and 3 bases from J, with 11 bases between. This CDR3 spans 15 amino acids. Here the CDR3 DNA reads TGTGCCATCAGTGAACCTAGCGTGGACACCGGGGAGCTGTTTTTT. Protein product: CAISEPSVDTGELFF.

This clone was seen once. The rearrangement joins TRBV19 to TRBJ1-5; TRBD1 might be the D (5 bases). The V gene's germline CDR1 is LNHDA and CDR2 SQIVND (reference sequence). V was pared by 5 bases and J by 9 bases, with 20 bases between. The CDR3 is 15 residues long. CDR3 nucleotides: TGTGCCAGTAGTCCCCAGGGAGGGCCTGGATGGCCCCAGCATTTT. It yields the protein CASSPQGGPGWPQHF.

As DNA, the CDR3 is TGTGCCAGCCGTCGACAGGGGGGGGGCTACACCTTC. This sequence encodes CASRRQGGGYTF. The chain links TRBV6-5 to TRBJ1-2, with 9 bases aligning to TRBD1. With 8 bases clipped from V and 8 bases from J, the junction kept 6 bases outside the gene matches. Germline CDR1 MNHEY, CDR2 SVGAGI. CDR3 length: 12 amino acids.

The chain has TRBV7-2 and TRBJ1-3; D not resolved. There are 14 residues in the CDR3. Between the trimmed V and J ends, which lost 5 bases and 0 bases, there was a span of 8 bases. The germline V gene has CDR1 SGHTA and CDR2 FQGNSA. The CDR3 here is CASSATGSGNTIYF. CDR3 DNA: TGTGCCAGCAGCGCGACGGGCTCTGGAAACACCATATATTTT.

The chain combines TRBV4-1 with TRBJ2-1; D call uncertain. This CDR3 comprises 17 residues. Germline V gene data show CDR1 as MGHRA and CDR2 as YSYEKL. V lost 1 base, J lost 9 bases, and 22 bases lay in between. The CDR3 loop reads CASSQAPDSELFGEQFF. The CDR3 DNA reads TGCGCCAGCAGCCAAGCCCCTGACTCGGAATTATTCGGTGAGCAGTTCTTC.

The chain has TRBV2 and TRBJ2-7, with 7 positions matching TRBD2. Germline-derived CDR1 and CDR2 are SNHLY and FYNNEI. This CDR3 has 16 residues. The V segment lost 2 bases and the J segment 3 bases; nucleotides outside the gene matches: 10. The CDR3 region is CASSENSGGGLYEQYF. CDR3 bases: TGTGCCAGCAGTGAAAACAGCGGCGGGGGTCTCTACGAGCAGTACTTC.

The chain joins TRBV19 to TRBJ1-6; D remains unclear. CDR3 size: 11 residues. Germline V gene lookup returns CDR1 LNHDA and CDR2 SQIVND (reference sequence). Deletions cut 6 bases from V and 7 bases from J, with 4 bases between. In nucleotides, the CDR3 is TGTGCCAGTAGCCAGAATTCACCCCTCCACTTT. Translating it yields CASSQNSPLHF. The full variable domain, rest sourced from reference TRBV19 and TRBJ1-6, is DGGITQSPKYLFRKEGQNVTLSCEQNLNHDAMYWYRQDPGQGLRLIYYSQIVNDFQKGDIAEGYSVSREKKESFPLTVTSAQKNPTAFYLCASSQNSPLHFGNGTRLTVT.

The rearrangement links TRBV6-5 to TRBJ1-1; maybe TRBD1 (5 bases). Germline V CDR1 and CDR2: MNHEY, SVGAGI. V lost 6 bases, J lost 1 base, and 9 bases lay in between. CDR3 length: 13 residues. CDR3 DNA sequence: TGTGCCAGCAGCAATCAGGGGAACACTGAAGCTTTCTTT. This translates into CASSNQGNTEAFF.

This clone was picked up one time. CDR3: CASSPDRAYTYEQYF. DNA for the CDR3: TGTGCCAGCAGCCCGGACAGGGCATATACCTACGAGCAGTACTTC. The V and J genes are TRBV6-5 and TRBJ2-7, with 8 bases matching TRBD1. The junction had 9 bases not matched to a gene; V was cut back by 6 bases and J by 2 bases. Germline loops: CDR1 MNHEY, CDR2 SVGAGI. The length of the CDR3 is 15 residues.

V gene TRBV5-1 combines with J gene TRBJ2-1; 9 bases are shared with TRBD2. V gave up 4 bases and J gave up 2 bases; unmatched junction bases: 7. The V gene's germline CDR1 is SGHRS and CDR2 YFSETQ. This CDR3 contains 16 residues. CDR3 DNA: TGCGCCAGCAGCCGAATAGCGGGGGCAACCTACAATGAGCAGTTCTTC. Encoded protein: CASSRIAGATYNEQFF.

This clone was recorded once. CDR3 region: CASRSIGTSYEQYF. The CDR3 DNA reads TGTGCCAGCCGATCCATCGGGACTAGCTACGAGCAGTACTTC. The chain couples TRBV5-5 to TRBJ2-7; 8 bases fit TRBD2. This CDR3 contains 14 residues. V gave up 7 bases and J gave up 3 bases; unmatched junction bases: 9. Germline CDR1 is SGHKS and CDR2 is YYEKEE (reference sequence).

The CDR3 is CASSLTSENGELFF. In DNA, the CDR3 is TGCGCCAGCAGCTTGACTAGCGAGAACGGGGAGCTGTTTTTT. This chain uses TRBV5-1 with TRBJ2-2; 7 bases agree with TRBD2. V lost 1 base and J lost 7; bases outside the gene matches: 4. This CDR3 comprises 14 residues. Germline CDR1 SGHRS, CDR2 YFSETQ.

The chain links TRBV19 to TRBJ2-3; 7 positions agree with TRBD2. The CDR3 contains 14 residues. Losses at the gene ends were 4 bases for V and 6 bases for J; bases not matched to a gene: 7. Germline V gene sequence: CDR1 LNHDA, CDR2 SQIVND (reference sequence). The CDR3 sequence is CASSTWTSSDTQYF. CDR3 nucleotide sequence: TGTGCCAGTAGTACCTGGACTAGTTCCGATACGCAGTATTTT. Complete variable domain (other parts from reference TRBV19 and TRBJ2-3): DGGITQSPKYLFRKEGQNVTLSCEQNLNHDAMYWYRQDPGQGLRLIYYSQIVNDFQKGDIAEGYSVSREKKESFPLTVTSAQKNPTAFYLCASSTWTSSDTQYFGPGTRLTVL.

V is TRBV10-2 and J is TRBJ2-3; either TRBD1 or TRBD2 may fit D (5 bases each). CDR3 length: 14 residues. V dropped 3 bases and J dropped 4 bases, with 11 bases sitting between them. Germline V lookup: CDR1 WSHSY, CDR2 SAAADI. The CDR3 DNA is TGCGCCAGCAGTGACAGGGAGATTTCAGATACGCAGTATTTT. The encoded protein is CASSDREISDTQYF.

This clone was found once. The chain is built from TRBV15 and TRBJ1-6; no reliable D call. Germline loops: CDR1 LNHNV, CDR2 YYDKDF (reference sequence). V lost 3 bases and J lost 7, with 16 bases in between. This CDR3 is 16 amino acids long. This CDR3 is CATSSPKEGSNSPLHF. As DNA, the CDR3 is TGTGCCACCAGCAGCCCGAAGGAGGGTTCCAATTCACCCCTCCACTTT.

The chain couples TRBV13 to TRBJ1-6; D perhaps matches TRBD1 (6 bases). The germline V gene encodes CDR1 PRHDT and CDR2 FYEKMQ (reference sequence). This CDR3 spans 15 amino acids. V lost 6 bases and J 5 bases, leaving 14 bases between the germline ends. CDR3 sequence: CASSLRGRDNSPLHF. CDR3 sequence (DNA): TGTGCCAGCAGTCTTAGGGGGAGGGATAATTCACCCCTCCACTTT.

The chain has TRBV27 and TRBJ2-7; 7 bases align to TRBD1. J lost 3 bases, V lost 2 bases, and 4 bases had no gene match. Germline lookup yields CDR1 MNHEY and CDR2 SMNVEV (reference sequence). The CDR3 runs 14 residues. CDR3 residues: CASSLQGEIYEQYF. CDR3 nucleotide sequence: TGTGCCAGCAGTTTACAGGGGGAGATCTACGAGCAGTACTTC.